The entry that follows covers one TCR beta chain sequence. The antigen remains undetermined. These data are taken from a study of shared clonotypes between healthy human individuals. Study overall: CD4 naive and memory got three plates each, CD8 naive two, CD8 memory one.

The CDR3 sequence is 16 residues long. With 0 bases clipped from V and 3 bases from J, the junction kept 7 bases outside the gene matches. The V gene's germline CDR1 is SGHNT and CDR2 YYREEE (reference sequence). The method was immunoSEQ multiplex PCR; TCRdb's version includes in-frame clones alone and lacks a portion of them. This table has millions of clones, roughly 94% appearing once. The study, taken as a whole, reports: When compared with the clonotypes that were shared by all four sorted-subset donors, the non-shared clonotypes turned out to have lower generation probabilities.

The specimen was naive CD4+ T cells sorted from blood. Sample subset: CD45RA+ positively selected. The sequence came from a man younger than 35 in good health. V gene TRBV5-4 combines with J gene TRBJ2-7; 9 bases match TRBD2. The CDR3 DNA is TGTGCCAGCAGCTTGGGCCTTAGCGGGAGCGTCTACGAGCAGTACTTC. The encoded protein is CASSLGLSGSVYEQYF. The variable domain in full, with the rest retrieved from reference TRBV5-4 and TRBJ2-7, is ETGVTQSPTHLIKTRGQQVTLRCSSQSGHNTVSWYQQALGQGPQFIFQYYREEENGRGNFPPRFSGLQFPNYSSELNVNALELDDSALYLCASSLGLSGSVYEQYFGPGTRLTVT.